Listed here are 18 T cell receptor beta chains from one sample, sequenced in a study of radiation and T cells in renal cell carcinoma. Time point reported: blood 4 weeks post-SBRT, at nephrectomy. Treatment indicated: 15 Gy SBRT to primary tumor, nephrectomy 4 weeks later. Generated by immunoSEQ multiplex PCR, the TCRdb table keeps only in-frame clones and is missing some. The data show some 150,000 clones, approximately 86% seen once. The material was blood, obtained from a patient whose treatment included radiotherapy and nephrectomy. These receptors all come from a woman in her fifties or sixties with renal cell carcinoma.

The V call is TRBV29-1, the J call TRBJ1-2; D gene ambiguous. In germline, CDR1 is SQVTM, CDR2 ANQGSEA. CDR3 length: 12 residues. Trimming took 3 bases from V and 2 from J, leaving 7 bases between them. The CDR3 DNA is TGCAGCGTTGAGGACGACAACTATGGCTACACCTTC. Protein product: CSVEDDNYGYTF.

By its share, this clone is hyperexpanded. The rearrangement links TRBV28 to TRBJ2-5, with 12 bases lining up with TRBD2. Looked up from germline, CDR1 is MDHEN and CDR2 is SYDVKM. The CDR3 runs to 16 residues. With V trimmed by 2 bases and J by 1 base, 2 bases remained unmatched. CDR3 residues: CASSLELAGGQETQYF. CDR3 DNA sequence: TGTGCCAGCAGTTTAGAACTAGCGGGAGGCCAAGAGACCCAGTACTTC. The full variable domain, in which reference TRBV28 and TRBJ2-5 provide the parts outside the CDR3, is DVKVTQSSRYLVKRTGEKVFLECVQDMDHENMFWYRQDPGLGLRLIYFSYDVKMKEKGDIPEGYSVSREKKERFSLILESASTNQTSMYLCASSLELAGGQETQYFGPGTRLLVL.

The chain links TRBV4-3 to TRBJ1-1; no clear D. The length of the CDR3 is 15 residues. Trimming shortened V by 0 bases and J by 3 bases, and 11 bases separated the two germline ends. Per germline, CDR1 LGHNA and CDR2 YSLEER. Written as DNA, the CDR3 is TGCGCCAGCAGCCAAGAGCCGGGCCTCGACACTGAAGCTTTCTTT. Translating gives CASSQEPGLDTEAFF.

The chain links TRBV7-9 to TRBJ2-7, with D maybe TRBD2 (5 bases). The germline CDR1 and CDR2 sequences are SEHNR and FQNEAQ (reference sequence). With 7 bases removed from V and 2 bases from J, the gap between germline ends came to 9 bases. This CDR3 region has 12 residues. DNA of the CDR3: TGTGCCAGCATCACCGGGACCTACGAGCAGTACTTC. Translated, it gives CASITGTYEQYF.

V is TRBV2 and J is TRBJ1-4; D remains unclear. The germline gives CDR1 SNHLY, CDR2 FYNNEI. The CDR3 runs to 11 residues. V was shortened by 5 bases and J by 5 bases, with 3 bases between the two germline ends. Written as DNA, the CDR3 is TGTGCCAGCAGTTTGAATGAAAAACTGTTTTTT. This gives the protein CASSLNEKLFF. The full variable domain, its missing parts supplied by reference TRBV2 and TRBJ1-4, is EPEVTQTPSHQVTQMGQEVILRCVPISNHLYFYWYRQILGQKVEFLVSFYNNEISEKSEIFDDQFSVERPDGSNFTLKIRSTKLEDSAMYFCASSLNEKLFFGSGTQLSVL.

V is TRBV5-6 and J is TRBJ2-1; 9 bases map to TRBD2. Germline V gene lookup returns CDR1 SGHDT and CDR2 YYEEEE. V shed 2 bases, J shed 0 bases, and the junction held 6 bases outside the gene matches. The CDR3 is made up of 17 amino acids. The CDR3 protein is CASSLGLAYSSYNEQFF. In DNA, the CDR3 is TGTGCCAGCAGCTTAGGACTAGCGTATAGCTCCTACAATGAGCAGTTCTTC. Combining the CDR3 with reference TRBV5-6 and TRBJ2-1 gives the whole variable domain DAGVTQSPTHLIKTRGQQVTLRCSPKSGHDTVSWYQQALGQGPQFIFQYYEEEERQRGNFPDRFSGHQFPNYSSELNVNALLLGDSALYLCASSLGLAYSSYNEQFFGPGTRLTVL.

The chain links TRBV7-2 to TRBJ2-7; D remains unclear. Germline V gives CDR1 SGHTA, CDR2 FQGNSA. There are 15 residues in the CDR3. The germline V and J ends were trimmed by 1 base and 0 bases, with 10 bases remaining between them. The chain's CDR3 is CASSLVAPASYEQYF. CDR3 DNA sequence: TGTGCCAGCAGCTTAGTTGCTCCTGCCTCCTACGAGCAGTACTTC.

The chain carries TRBV2 and TRBJ2-3; 7 nucleotides agree with TRBD2. The CDR3 extends over 14 amino acids. Germline V gives CDR1 SNHLY, CDR2 FYNNEI. Trimming cost V 7 bases and J 4 bases; bases outside gene matches: 8. The CDR3 loop reads CASTIPAGADTQYF. The CDR3 DNA reads TGTGCCAGCACTATCCCGGCGGGAGCAGATACGCAGTATTTT.

The chain carries TRBV9 and TRBJ1-4; perhaps TRBD1 as D (5 bases). The CDR3 sequence is 16 residues long. Germline V gene sequence: CDR1 SGDLS, CDR2 YYNGEE. The ends were cut back, 3 bases at V and 7 bases at J, with 19 bases in the middle. CDR3 nucleotides: TGTGCCAGCAGCGACTTAAGGGAGGGTGGGACTGAAAAACTGTTTTTT. This translates into CASSDLREGGTEKLFF. The full variable domain, in which reference TRBV9 and TRBJ1-4 provide the parts outside the CDR3, is DSGVTQTPKHLITATGQRVTLRCSPRSGDLSVYWYQQSLDQGLQFLIQYYNGEERAKGNILERFSAQQFPDLHSELNLSSLELGDSALYFCASSDLREGGTEKLFFGSGTQLSVL.

The chain combines TRBV4-2 with TRBJ2-7; either TRBD1 or TRBD2 may supply D (6 bases each). The CDR3 runs to 17 residues. CDR1 LGHNA and CDR2 YNFKEQ come from the germline V gene. Trimming removed 2 bases from V and 0 bases from J, with 17 bases in between. In DNA, the CDR3 is TGTGCCAGCAGCCAATCCGGGGGCACAGCTTTCTCCTACGAGCAGTACTTC. Amino acid sequence: CASSQSGGTAFSYEQYF.

The chain employs TRBV14 and TRBJ1-1; no definite D call. Germline V gene data show CDR1 as SGHDN and CDR2 as FVKESK. This CDR3 has 13 residues. Trimming removed 4 bases at V and 0 bases at J, with 6 bases between. Here the CDR3 reads CASSPAVNTEAFF. The CDR3 bases are TGTGCCAGCAGCCCAGCAGTGAACACTGAAGCTTTCTTT.

The V and J genes are TRBV25-1 and TRBJ2-3; D perhaps matches TRBD1 (6 bases). The V end lost 4 bases, the J end lost 2 bases, and 13 bases lay between the germline ends. This CDR3 comprises 15 residues. The V gene's germline CDR1 is MGHDK and CDR2 SYGVNS. CDR3: CASSGGQGTTDTQYF. In nucleotides, the CDR3 is TGTGCCAGCAGTGGGGGGCAGGGGACCACAGATACGCAGTATTTT.

This sequence joins TRBV4-3 and TRBJ2-7; TRBD2 agrees at 7 bases. The CDR3 length is 13 residues. Per germline, CDR1 LGHNA and CDR2 YSLEER. V lost 0 bases and J lost 8; bases outside the gene matches: 4. The CDR3 sequence: CASSQDVGRKQYF. The CDR3 DNA reads as TGCGCCAGCAGCCAAGATGTCGGGAGGAAGCAGTACTTC.

V gene TRBV6-4 combines with J gene TRBJ1-1; 9 bases map to TRBD1. The germline V gene encodes CDR1 MRHNA and CDR2 SNTAGT. V gave up 0 bases and J gave up 1 base; unmatched junction bases: 0. The CDR3 is 15 amino acids. The CDR3 sequence: CASSDSGQGNTEAFF. As DNA, the CDR3 is TGTGCCAGCAGTGACTCGGGACAGGGGAACACTGAAGCTTTCTTT.

This sequence joins TRBV7-2 and TRBJ2-5; 8 nucleotides match TRBD1. Losses at the gene ends were 8 bases for V and 4 bases for J; bases not matched to a gene: 9. The CDR3 contains 14 residues. The germline V gene encodes CDR1 SGHTA and CDR2 FQGNSA. In DNA form, the CDR3 reads TGTGCCAGCGACAGGGGCCTTCGGGGAGAGACCCAGTACTTC. It yields the protein CASDRGLRGETQYF.

This clone has just one count. The chain uses TRBV4-1 and TRBJ2-7; D gene uncertain. Germline CDR1 and CDR2: MGHRA and YSYEKL. V dropped 0 bases and J dropped 7 bases, with 4 bases sitting between them. CDR3 length: 11 amino acids. The CDR3 loop is CASSQETEQYF. CDR3 in DNA: TGCGCCAGCAGCCAAGAGACTGAGCAGTACTTC.

This clone turned up a few times. The V call is TRBV29-1, the J call TRBJ1-1, with D possibly TRBD1 on 6 matching bases. Germline-derived CDR1 and CDR2 are SQVTM and ANQGSEA. The V and J ends lost 0 bases and 5 bases respectively, with 10 bases between them. The CDR3 length is 13 residues. The DNA of the CDR3 is TGCAGCGTTGAAGAGGTTCAGGGGACTGAAGCTTTCTTT. Amino acids: CSVEEVQGTEAFF.

V and J are TRBV7-9 and TRBJ1-5; the D is unclear. Germline loops: CDR1 SEHNR, CDR2 FQNEAQ (reference sequence). The CDR3 has 16 amino acids. V was cut by 5 bases and J by 0 bases, with 14 bases left in between. The CDR3 region has the DNA TGTGCCAGCAGCCCCCGAATATTTTATAGCAATCAGCCCCAGCATTTT. Translation: CASSPRIFYSNQPQHF.